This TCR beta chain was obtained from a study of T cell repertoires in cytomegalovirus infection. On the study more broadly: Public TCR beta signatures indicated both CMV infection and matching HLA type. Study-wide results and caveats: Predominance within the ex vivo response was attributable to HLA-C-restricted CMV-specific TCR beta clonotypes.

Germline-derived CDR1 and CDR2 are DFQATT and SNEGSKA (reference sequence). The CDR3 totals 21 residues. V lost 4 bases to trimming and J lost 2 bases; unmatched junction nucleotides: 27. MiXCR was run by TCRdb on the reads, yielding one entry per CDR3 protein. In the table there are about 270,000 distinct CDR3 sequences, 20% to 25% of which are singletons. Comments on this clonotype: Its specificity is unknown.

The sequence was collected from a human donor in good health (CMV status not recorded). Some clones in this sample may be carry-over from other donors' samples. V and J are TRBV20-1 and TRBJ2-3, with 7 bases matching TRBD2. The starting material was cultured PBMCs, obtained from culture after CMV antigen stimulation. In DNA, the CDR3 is TGCAGTGCTACCCCCCCAAGACGAGGGACGGGGAGGGAGCTCGTCACAGATACGCAGTATTTT. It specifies CSATPPRRGTGRELVTDTQYF.